The following is a T cell receptor (beta chain) sequence with its context. What this receptor recognizes is not known. The input lacks base qualities; no much larger clone sits a single base away. TCRbeta CDR3 regions were amplified from genomic DNA using the immunoSEQ Assay, a bias-controlled multiplex PCR. Per the original workflow: The number of nucleated cells in each sample was estimated from the amplification of reference gene primers within the assay. To quantify the absolute abundance of each unique TCRbeta CDR3 rearrangement, sequence reads were collapsed and filtered. For each sample, productive Simpson clonality was calculated as the square root of Simpson's diversity index over productive rearrangements. TCRdb holds this immuneACCESS table with in-frame rearrangements only. Some clones are missing; in checked studies, unresolved V genes explain under half, and the rest has no known cause. V and J calls and clone size are copied from that table; D and trimming were computed from the DNA. A total of some 170,000 clones appear in this sample, around four fifths of them only once. The ten most abundant clones make up 2.5% to 3% of the sample.

Collaborating institutions collected whole blood in K2EDTA tubes following their own protocols. For TCRbeta analysis, collaborators shipped samples as frozen whole blood, isolated PBMCs, or DNA extracted from either of those sample types. The entry originates in a study of blood T cell repertoires in COVID-19 (dated by TCRdb to 2020 to 2022). The study in broad terms: Samples covering the acute and convalescent phases of COVID-19 were provided by collaborators in the United States, Italy and Spain. The material from the prospective study consisted of cDNA or gDNA derived from T cells, B-cell-depleted T cells, or PBMCs. Deeply sampled blood TCRbeta repertoires from subjects exposed to, actively infected with, or recovered from COVID-19 were included in the dataset. The repertoires were released in a freely available public database intended as a resource for research on the immune response to SARS-CoV-2. The samples were drawn from the first 160 participants of the ongoing ImmuneRACE study and from 950 to 1,500 subjects provided by 6 global collaborators. Nearly every sample came with metadata listing a de-identified subject ID, COVID-19 status, age in years and sex. HLA class I and class II types, where available, came from metadata supplied by the sample provider rather than from assay-based typing. Broad study findings and their caveats: The quantity of clinical and demographic metadata differed by source and by participant and was supplied without curation.

The sequence was obtained from a man between 65 and 85 years old with acute or convalescent COVID-19. The source material was peripheral blood.

The CDR3: CASSLITGTLTQPQHF. Read as DNA, the sequence is TGTGCCAGCAGTTTAATCACAGGGACGTTAACTCAGCCCCAGCATTTT. Recombination linked TRBV28 to TRBJ1-5; matching of 6 bases hints at TRBD1 as the D gene. The junction carries 17 bases between V and J, which are trimmed by 2 bases and 6 bases respectively. Its CDR3 holds 16 amino acids, cysteine through phenylalanine. Just the 48-base CDR3 DNA is kept, in frame starting at base 1. The CDR1 and CDR2 encoded by the germline V gene are MDHEN and SYDVKM.